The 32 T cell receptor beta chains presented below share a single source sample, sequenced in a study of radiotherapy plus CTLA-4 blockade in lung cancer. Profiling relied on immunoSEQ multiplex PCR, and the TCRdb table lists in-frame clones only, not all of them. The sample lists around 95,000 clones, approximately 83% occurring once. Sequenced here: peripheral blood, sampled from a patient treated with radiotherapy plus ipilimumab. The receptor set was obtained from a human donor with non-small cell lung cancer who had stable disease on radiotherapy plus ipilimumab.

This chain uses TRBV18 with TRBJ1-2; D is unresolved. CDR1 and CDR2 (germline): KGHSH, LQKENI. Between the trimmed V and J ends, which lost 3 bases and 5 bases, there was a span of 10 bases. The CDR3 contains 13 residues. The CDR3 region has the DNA TGTGCCAGCTCACCCGACAAGACGTATGGCTACACCTTC. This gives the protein CASSPDKTYGYTF.

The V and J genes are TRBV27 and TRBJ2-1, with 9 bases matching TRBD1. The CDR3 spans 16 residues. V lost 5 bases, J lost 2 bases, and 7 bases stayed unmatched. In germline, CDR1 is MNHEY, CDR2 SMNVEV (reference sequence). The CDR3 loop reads CASSVSGTGTYNEQFF. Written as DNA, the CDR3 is TGTGCCAGCAGTGTCAGCGGGACAGGGACCTACAATGAGCAGTTCTTC.

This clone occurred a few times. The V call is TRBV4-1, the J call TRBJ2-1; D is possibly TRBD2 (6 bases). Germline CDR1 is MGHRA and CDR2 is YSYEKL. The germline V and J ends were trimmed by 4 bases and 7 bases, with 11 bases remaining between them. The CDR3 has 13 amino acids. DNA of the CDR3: TGCGCCAGCAGCCCTACTAGCTGGAATGAGCAGTTCTTC. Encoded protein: CASSPTSWNEQFF.

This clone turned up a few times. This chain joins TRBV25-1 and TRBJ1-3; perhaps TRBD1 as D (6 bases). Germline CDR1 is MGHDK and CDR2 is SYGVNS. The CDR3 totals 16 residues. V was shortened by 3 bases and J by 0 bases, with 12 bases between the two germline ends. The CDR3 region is CASSDLWTDSGNTIYF. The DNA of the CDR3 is TGTGCCAGCAGTGACCTGTGGACAGACTCTGGAAACACCATATATTTT.

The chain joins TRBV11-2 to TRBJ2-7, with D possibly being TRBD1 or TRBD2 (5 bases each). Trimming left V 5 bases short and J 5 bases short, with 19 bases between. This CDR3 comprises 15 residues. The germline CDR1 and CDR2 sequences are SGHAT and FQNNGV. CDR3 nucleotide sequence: TGTGCCAGCAGCCCCCTAAAGGGACGGGAAAACGAGCAGTACTTC. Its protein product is CASSPLKGRENEQYF.

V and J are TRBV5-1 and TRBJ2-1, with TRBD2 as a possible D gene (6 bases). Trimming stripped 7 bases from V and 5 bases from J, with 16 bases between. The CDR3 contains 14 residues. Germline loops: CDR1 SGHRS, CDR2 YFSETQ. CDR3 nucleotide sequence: TGCGCCAGCGATCGGGAGCCCCCTCACAATGAGCAGTTCTTC. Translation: CASDREPPHNEQFF.

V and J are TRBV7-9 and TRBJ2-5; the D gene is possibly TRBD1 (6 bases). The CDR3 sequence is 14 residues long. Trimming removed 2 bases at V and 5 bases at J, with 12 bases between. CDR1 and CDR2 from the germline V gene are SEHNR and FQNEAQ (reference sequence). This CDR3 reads CASSLKNRAETQYF. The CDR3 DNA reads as TGTGCCAGCAGCTTAAAAAACAGGGCGGAGACCCAGTACTTC.

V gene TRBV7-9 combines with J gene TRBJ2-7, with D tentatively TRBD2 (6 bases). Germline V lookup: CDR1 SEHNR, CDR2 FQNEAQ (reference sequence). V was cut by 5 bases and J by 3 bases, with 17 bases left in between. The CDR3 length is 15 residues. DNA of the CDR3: TGTGCCAGCAGCCACGGGACTTCCCTCTTCTACGAGCAGTACTTC. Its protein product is CASSHGTSLFYEQYF.

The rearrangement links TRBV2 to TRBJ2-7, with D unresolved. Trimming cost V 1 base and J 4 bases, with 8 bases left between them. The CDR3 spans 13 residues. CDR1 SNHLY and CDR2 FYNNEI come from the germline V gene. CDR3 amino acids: CASSEEPAYEQYF. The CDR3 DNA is TGTGCCAGCAGTGAAGAGCCCGCGTACGAGCAGTACTTC.

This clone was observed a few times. This CDR3 reads CASSPRTGQPQHF. The CDR3 DNA follows: TGTGCCAGCAGTCCCAGGACAGGGCAGCCCCAGCATTTT. V is TRBV28 and J is TRBJ1-5; 8 bases agree with TRBD1. The germline V gene has CDR1 MDHEN and CDR2 SYDVKM. The CDR3 totals 13 residues. V shed 5 bases and J 7 bases; nucleotides not matched to a gene: 4.

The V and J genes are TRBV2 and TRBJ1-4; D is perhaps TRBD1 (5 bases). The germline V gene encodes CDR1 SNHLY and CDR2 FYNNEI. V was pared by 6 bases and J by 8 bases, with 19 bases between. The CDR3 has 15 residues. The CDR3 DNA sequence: TGTGCCAGCAGCGAAACGACAGTAACTGTGGAAAAACTGTTTTTT. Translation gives CASSETTVTVEKLFF.

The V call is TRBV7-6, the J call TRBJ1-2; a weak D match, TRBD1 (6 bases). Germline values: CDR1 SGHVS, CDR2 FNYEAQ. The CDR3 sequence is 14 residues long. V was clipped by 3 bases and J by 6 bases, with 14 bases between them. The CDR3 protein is CASSLDSQPDGYTF. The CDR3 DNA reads TGTGCCAGCAGCTTGGACAGCCAGCCCGATGGCTACACCTTC.

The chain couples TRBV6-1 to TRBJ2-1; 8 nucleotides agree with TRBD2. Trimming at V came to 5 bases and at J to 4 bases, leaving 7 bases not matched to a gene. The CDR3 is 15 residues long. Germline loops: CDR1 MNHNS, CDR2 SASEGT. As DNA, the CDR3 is TGTGCCAGCAGTCCACTAGCGGAGCCTTACAATGAGCAGTTCTTC. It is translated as CASSPLAEPYNEQFF.

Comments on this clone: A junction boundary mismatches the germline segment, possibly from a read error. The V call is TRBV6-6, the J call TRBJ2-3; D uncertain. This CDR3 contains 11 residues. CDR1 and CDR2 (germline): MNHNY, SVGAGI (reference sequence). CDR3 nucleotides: TGTGCCAGCAGTAACTCAGATACGCAGTATTTT. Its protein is CASSNSDTQYF.

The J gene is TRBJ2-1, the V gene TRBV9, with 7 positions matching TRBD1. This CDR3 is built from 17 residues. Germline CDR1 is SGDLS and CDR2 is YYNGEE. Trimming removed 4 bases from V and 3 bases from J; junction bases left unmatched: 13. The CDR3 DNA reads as TGTGCCAGCAGCCATAACCCCCGGGACAGTAACTACAATGAGCAGTTCTTC. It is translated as CASSHNPRDSNYNEQFF.

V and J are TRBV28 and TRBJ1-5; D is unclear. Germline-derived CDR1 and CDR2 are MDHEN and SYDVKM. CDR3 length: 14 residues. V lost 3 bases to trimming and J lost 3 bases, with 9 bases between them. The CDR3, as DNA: TGTGCCAGCAGTTTCCGGCAGATCAATCAGCCCCAGCATTTT. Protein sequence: CASSFRQINQPQHF.

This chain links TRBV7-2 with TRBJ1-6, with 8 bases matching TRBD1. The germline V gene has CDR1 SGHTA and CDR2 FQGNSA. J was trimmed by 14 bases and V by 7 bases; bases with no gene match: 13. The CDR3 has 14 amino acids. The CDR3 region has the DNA TGTACCAGCAACCAGGACAGGGTTGGTAAGGCCCTCCACTTT. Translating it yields CTSNQDRVGKALHF.

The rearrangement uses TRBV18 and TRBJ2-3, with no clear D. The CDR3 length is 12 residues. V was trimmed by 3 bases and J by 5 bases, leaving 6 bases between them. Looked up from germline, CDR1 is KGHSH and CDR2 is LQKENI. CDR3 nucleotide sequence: TGTGCCAGCTCACCCGACGGAGATACGCAGTATTTT. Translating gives CASSPDGDTQYF. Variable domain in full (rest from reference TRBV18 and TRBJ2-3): NAGVMQNPRHLVRRRGQEARLRCSPMKGHSHVYWYRQLPEEGLKFMVYLQKENIIDESGMPKERFSAEFPKEGPSILRIQQVVRGDSAAYFCASSPDGDTQYFGPGTRLTVL.

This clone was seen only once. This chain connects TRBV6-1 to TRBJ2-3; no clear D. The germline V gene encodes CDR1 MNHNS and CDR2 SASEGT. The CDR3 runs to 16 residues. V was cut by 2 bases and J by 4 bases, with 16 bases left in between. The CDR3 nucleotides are TGTGCCAGCAGTGAAAGAAGCGCCCCTTGGCCAGATACGCAGTATTTT. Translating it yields CASSERSAPWPDTQYF.

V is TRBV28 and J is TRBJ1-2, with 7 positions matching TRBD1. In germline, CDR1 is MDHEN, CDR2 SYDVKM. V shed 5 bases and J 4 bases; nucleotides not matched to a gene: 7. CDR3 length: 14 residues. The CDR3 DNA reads TGTGCCAGCAGTCTCGGGACAGCACGCTATGGCTACACCTTC. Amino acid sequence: CASSLGTARYGYTF.

The CDR3 loop reads CASSQGGIGGNTIYF. CDR3 nucleotides: TGTGCCAGCAGTCAAGGGGGGATAGGGGGAAACACCATATATTTT. This chain links TRBV6-1 with TRBJ1-3; tentatively, D is TRBD1 (6 bases). The CDR3 runs 15 residues. Trimming left V 5 bases short and J 4 bases short, with 15 bases between. Germline lookup yields CDR1 MNHNS and CDR2 SASEGT.

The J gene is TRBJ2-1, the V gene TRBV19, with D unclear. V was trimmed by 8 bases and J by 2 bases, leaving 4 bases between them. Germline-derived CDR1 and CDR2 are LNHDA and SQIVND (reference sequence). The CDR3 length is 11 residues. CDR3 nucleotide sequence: TGTGCCAGTGGTACCTACAATGAGCAGTTCTTC. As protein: CASGTYNEQFF.

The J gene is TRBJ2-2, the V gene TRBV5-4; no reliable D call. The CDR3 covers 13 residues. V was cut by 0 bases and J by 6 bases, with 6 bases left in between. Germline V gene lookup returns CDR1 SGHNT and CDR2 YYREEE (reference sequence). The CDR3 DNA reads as TGTGCCAGCAGCTTGGACCACCCCGGGGAGCTGTTTTTT. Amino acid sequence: CASSLDHPGELFF. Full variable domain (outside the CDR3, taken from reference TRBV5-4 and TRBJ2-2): ETGVTQSPTHLIKTRGQQVTLRCSSQSGHNTVSWYQQALGQGPQFIFQYYREEENGRGNFPPRFSGLQFPNYSSELNVNALELDDSALYLCASSLDHPGELFFGEGSRLTVL.

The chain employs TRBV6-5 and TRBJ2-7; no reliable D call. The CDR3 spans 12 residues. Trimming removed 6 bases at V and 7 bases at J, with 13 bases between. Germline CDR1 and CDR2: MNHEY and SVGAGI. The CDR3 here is CASSSPPREQYF. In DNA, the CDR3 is TGTGCCAGCAGCTCCCCGCCCCGGGAGCAGTACTTC.

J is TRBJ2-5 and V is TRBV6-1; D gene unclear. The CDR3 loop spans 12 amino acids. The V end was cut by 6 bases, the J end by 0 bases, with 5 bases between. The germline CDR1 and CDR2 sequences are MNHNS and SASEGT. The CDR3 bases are TGTGCCAGCAGACTTTACCAAGAGACCCAGTACTTC. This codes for CASRLYQETQYF.

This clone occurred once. The CDR3 sequence is CASSPTPSYGYTF. The DNA of the CDR3 is TGTGCCAGCAGCCCGACCCCTAGCTATGGCTACACCTTC. The chain combines TRBV5-6 with TRBJ1-2; no firm D call. Trimming left V 4 bases short and J 4 bases short, with 11 bases between. The CDR3 is 13 amino acids. Per the germline V gene, CDR1 is SGHDT and CDR2 is YYEEEE.

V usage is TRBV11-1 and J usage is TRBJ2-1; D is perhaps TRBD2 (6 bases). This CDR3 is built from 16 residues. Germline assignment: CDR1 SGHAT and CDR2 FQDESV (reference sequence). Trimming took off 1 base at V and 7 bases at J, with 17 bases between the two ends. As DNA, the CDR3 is TGTGCCAGCAGCTTAGGGGCGGGACCCGGTGAAAATGAGCAGTTCTTC. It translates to CASSLGAGPGENEQFF.

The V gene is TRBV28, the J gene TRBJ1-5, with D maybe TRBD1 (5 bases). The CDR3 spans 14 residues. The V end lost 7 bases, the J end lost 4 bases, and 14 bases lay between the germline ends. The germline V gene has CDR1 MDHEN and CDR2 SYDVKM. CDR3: CASNVGARNQPQHF. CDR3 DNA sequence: TGTGCCAGCAACGTAGGGGCGAGGAATCAGCCCCAGCATTTT. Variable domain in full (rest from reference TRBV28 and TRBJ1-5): DVKVTQSSRYLVKRTGEKVFLECVQDMDHENMFWYRQDPGLGLRLIYFSYDVKMKEKGDIPEGYSVSREKKERFSLILESASTNQTSMYLCASNVGARNQPQHFGDGTRLSIL.

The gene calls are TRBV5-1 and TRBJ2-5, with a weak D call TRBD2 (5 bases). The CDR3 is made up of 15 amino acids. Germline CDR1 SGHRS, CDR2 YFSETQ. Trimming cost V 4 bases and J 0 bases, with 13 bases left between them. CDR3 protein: CASSRRTGNQETQYF. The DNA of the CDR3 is TGCGCCAGCAGCCGACGGACTGGGAACCAAGAGACCCAGTACTTC.

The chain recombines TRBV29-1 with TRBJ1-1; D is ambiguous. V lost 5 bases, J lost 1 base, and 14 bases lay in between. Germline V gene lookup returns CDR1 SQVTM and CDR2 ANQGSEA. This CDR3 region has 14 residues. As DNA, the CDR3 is TGCAGCGTTAGTTTTCGAGCGACGAACACTGAAGCTTTCTTT. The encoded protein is CSVSFRATNTEAFF.

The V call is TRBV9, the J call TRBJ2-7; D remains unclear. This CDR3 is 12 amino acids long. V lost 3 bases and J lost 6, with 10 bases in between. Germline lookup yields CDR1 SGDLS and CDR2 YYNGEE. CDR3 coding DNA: TGTGCCAGCAGCGCCGATCCGTCCGAGCAGTACTTC. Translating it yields CASSADPSEQYF.

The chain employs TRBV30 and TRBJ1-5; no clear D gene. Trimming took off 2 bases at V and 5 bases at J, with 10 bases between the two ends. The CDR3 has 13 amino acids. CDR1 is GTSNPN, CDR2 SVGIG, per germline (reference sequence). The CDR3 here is CAWSPGLDQPQHF. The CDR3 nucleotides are TGTGCCTGGAGTCCGGGCTTGGATCAGCCCCAGCATTTT.